This T cell receptor (beta chain) is from a study of blood T cell repertoires in COVID-19. Study at large: From the United States, Italy and Spain came samples of acute and convalescent COVID-19.

Generated by immunoSEQ multiplex PCR, the TCRdb table keeps only in-frame clones and is missing some. Of approximately 190,000 clones listed, around 83% are singletons. Trimming shortened V by 2 bases and J by 1 base, and 14 bases separated the two germline ends. Germline V gives CDR1 SGHVS, CDR2 FQNEAQ. CDR3 size: 16 residues. This TCR came from a woman aged 25-40 years who had been exposed to COVID-19. The sequencing sample was made of PBMCs or T cells enriched from blood (not recorded which). The chain combines TRBV7-8 with TRBJ1-1, with a tentative D call TRBD1 (6 bases). The CDR3 region is CASSLYPPDRNTEAFF. In nucleotides, the CDR3 is TGTGCCAGCAGCTTATACCCCCCGGACAGGAACACTGAAGCTTTCTTT.